The present entry profiles one T cell receptor (beta chain) with its context. Sequenced by immunoSEQ multiplex PCR; TCRdb stores in-frame clones only, minus some. The sample includes over 1.4 million clones, roughly 96% seen only once; the top ten take roughly 1.2%. Trimming cost V 4 bases and J 4 bases; bases outside gene matches: 4. Looked up from germline, CDR1 is MNHNS and CDR2 is SASEGT. CDR3 length equals 14 residues. Donors, without exception, were Caucasian adults residing in Nashville, Tennessee. This sample is drawn from a study of shared clonotypes between healthy human individuals. On the study more broadly: Plates per donor: three CD4 naive, three CD4 memory, two CD8 naive, one CD8 memory.

J is TRBJ1-1 and V is TRBV6-1, with 9 bases aligning to TRBD1. The TCR comes from a man aged 30 to 39 in good health. The sequencing sample was made of naive CD4+ T cells sorted from blood. Specified subset: CD45RA+ positively selected. The CDR3 loop reads CASSALTGGTEAFF. CDR3 nucleotides: TGTGCCAGCAGTGCGTTGACAGGGGGCACTGAAGCTTTCTTT.